Below are 5 T cell receptor beta chains sequenced from a single sample in a study of early T cells in non-severe SARS-CoV-2 infection. TCRdb re-called the 5' RACE reads with MiXCR, one entry per CDR3 protein. The profile shows tens of thousands of distinct CDR3 sequences, approximately 10% of them singletons. Sequencing used whole blood, obtained at baseline. These receptors all stem from an adult who was a healthcare worker with PCR-confirmed SARS-CoV-2 infection or an uninfected control (not recorded which).

There are many counts of this clonotype. This sequence joins TRBV20-1 and TRBJ2-7, with 7 positions matching TRBD1. The V and J ends lost 4 bases and 6 bases, in that order; junction bases with no gene match: 12. The V gene's germline CDR1 is DFQATT and CDR2 SNEGSKA (reference sequence). This CDR3 is 14 amino acids long. CDR3: CSATGRYRGSEQYF. The CDR3 DNA sequence: TGCAGTGCTACGGGCCGGTACAGGGGATCCGAGCAGTACTTC.

The rearrangement uses TRBV7-8 and TRBJ2-3, with no clear D. The germline V and J ends were trimmed by 3 bases and 0 bases, with 13 bases remaining between them. CDR3 length: 16 amino acids. Per the germline V gene, CDR1 is SGHVS and CDR2 is FQNEAQ. CDR3 in amino acids: CASSFGPTPSTDTQYF. The CDR3, as DNA: TGTGCCAGCAGCTTCGGTCCTACGCCTAGCACAGATACGCAGTATTTT.

This clonotype appeared a few times. The chain links TRBV25-1 to TRBJ1-2; tentatively, D is TRBD1 (6 bases). Germline CDR1 reads MGHDK; CDR2 reads SYGVNS. The V and J ends lost 3 bases and 3 bases respectively, with 17 bases between them. The CDR3 consists of 16 residues. The CDR3 reads CASSDITLTGYYGYTF. CDR3 bases: TGTGCCAGCAGTGATATTACCCTAACAGGGTACTATGGCTACACCTTC.

The chain links TRBV14 to TRBJ2-7; D gene ambiguous. V lost 4 bases to trimming and J lost 7 bases, with 17 bases between them. This CDR3 contains 14 residues. Germline V gives CDR1 SGHDN, CDR2 FVKESK. This CDR3 reads CASSRTHPLGEQYF. In nucleotides, the CDR3 is TGTGCCAGCAGCCGGACCCATCCCCTGGGGGAGCAGTACTTC.

The chain recombines TRBV4-2 with TRBJ2-2, with D perhaps TRBD2 (6 bases). Germline V gives CDR1 LGHNA, CDR2 YNFKEQ. The CDR3 sequence is 14 residues long. The germline V and J ends were trimmed by 7 bases and 7 bases, with 16 bases remaining between them. CDR3 protein: CASTDGRDIGELFF. Written as DNA, the CDR3 is TGTGCCAGCACGGACGGGAGAGATATCGGGGAGCTGTTTTTT.